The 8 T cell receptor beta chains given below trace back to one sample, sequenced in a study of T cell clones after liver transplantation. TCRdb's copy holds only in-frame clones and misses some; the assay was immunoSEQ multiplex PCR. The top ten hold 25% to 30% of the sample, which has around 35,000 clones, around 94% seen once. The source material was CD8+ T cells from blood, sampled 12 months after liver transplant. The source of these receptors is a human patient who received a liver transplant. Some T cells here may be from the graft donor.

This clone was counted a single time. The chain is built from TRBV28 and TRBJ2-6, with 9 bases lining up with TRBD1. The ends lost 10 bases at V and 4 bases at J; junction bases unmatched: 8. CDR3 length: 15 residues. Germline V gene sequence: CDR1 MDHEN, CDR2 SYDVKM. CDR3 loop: CAILQGAAGANVLTF. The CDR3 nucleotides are TGTGCCATCTTACAGGGGGCTGCCGGGGCCAACGTCCTGACTTTC.

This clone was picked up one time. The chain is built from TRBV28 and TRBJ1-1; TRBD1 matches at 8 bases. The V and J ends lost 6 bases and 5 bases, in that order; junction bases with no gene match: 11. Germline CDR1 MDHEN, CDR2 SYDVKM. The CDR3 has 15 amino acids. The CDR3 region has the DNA TGTGCCAGCAGCCTTTACAGGGGGGAGGGAACTGAAGCTTTCTTT. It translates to CASSLYRGEGTEAFF.

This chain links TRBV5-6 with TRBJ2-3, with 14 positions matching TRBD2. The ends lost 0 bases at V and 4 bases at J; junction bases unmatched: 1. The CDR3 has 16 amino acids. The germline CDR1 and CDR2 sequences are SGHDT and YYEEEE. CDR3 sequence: CASSLGLAGGSDTQYF. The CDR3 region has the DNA TGTGCCAGCAGCTTGGGACTAGCGGGAGGGTCAGATACGCAGTATTTT. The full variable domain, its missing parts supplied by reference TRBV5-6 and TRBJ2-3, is DAGVTQSPTHLIKTRGQQVTLRCSPKSGHDTVSWYQQALGQGPQFIFQYYEEEERQRGNFPDRFSGHQFPNYSSELNVNALLLGDSALYLCASSLGLAGGSDTQYFGPGTRLTVL.

CDR3 in amino acids: CASSPVEANEKLFF. The CDR3 DNA is TGTGCCAGTAGCCCAGTCGAAGCTAATGAAAAACTGTTTTTT. J is TRBJ1-4 and V is TRBV19; D uncertain. CDR1 and CDR2 from the germline V gene are LNHDA and SQIVND (reference sequence). V shed 6 bases and J shed 3 bases, with 11 bases lying between them. The CDR3 is made up of 14 amino acids.

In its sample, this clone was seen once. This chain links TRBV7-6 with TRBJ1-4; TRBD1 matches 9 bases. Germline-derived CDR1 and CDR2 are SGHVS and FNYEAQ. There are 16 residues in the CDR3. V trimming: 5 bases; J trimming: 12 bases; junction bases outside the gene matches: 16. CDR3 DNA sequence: TGTGCCAGCAGCCTCTCACCGGGACAGGGCCTTTTCGAACTGTTTTTT. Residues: CASSLSPGQGLFELFF.

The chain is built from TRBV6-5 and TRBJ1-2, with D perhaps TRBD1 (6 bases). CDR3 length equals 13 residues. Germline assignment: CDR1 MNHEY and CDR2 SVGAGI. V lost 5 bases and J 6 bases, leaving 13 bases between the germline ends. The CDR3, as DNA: TGTGCCAGCAGTATCGGGACAATTCATGGCTACACCTTC. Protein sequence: CASSIGTIHGYTF.

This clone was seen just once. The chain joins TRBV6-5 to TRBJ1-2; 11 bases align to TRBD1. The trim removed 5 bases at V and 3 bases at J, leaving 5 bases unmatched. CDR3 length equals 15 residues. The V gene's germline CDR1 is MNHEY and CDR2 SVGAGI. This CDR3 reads CASSGDRGGYYGYTF. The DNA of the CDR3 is TGTGCCAGCAGTGGGGACAGGGGGGGTTACTATGGCTACACCTTC.

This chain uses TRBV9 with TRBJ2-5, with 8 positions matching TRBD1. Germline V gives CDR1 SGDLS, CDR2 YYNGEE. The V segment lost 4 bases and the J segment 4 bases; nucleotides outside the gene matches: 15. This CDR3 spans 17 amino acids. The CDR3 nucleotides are TGTGCCAGCAGCATGACATCGACAGGGGAAATGGGAGAGACCCAGTACTTC. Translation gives CASSMTSTGEMGETQYF.